This TCR beta chain originates from a study of blood T cell repertoires in COVID-19. The table came from immunoSEQ multiplex PCR; TCRdb's copy has only in-frame clones and leaves some out. The sample gives about 210,000 clones, around 80% of which show up once; about 9.7% is in the top ten. The sample consisted of peripheral blood. This sequence originates from a man aged 45-65 years with active or convalescent COVID-19.

DNA for the CDR3: TGTGCCAGCAGGACGGACAGTAACACTGAAGCTTTCTTT. Its protein product is CASRTDSNTEAFF. V and J are TRBV27 and TRBJ1-1, with a tentative D call TRBD1 (6 bases). The germline gives CDR1 MNHEY, CDR2 SMNVEV (reference sequence). The V gene lost 6 bases and the J gene lost 2 bases, with 10 bases spanning the gap. The CDR3 is 13 amino acids.